Each of the 19 T cell receptor beta chains below was sequenced from the same sample in a study of T cell responses to AZD1222 COVID-19 vaccine. The method was immunoSEQ multiplex PCR; TCRdb's version includes in-frame clones alone and lacks a portion of them. Of tens of thousands of clones in the sample, 65% to 90% were seen once. This specimen consisted of peripheral blood, obtained on day 0 of AZD1222 vaccination. The receptors derive from an adult in good health.

This clone has a handful of counts. CDR3: CASSSYGGTNEKLFF. The CDR3 DNA sequence: TGTGCCAGCAGCTCTTATGGGGGAACTAATGAAAAACTGTTTTTT. V and J are TRBV7-9 and TRBJ1-4; tentative D call: TRBD1 (5 bases). The V end was cut by 4 bases, the J end by 1 base, with 10 bases between. CDR3 size: 15 residues. Germline V gene data show CDR1 as SEHNR and CDR2 as FQNEAQ (reference sequence). Filled out from reference TRBV7-9 and TRBJ1-4, the complete variable domain reads DTGVSQNPRHKITKRGQNVTFRCDPISEHNRLYWYRQTLGQGPEFLTYFQNEAQLEKSRLLSDRFSAERPKGSFSTLEIQRTEQGDSAMYLCASSSYGGTNEKLFFGSGTQLSVL.

V is TRBV6-5 and J is TRBJ1-3, with a weak D call TRBD1 (5 bases). Germline V gives CDR1 MNHEY, CDR2 SVGAGI. This CDR3 has 14 residues. Trimming shortened V by 6 bases and J by 3 bases, and 12 bases separated the two germline ends. The DNA of the CDR3 is TGTGCCAGCAGCGTAGGGACGGGTGGAAACACCATATATTTT. This translates into CASSVGTGGNTIYF.

The chain employs TRBV10-3 and TRBJ2-1; 15 nucleotides align to TRBD2. The CDR3 is 17 amino acids. Germline V gives CDR1 ENHRY, CDR2 SYGVKD. The V gene end was trimmed by 5 bases and the J gene end by 4 bases; junction bases not matched to a gene: 6. As DNA, the CDR3 is TGTGCCATCAGTCCAGGACTAGCGGGGGGGCTATACAATGAGCAGTTCTTC. This sequence encodes CAISPGLAGGLYNEQFF.

V gene TRBV7-2 combines with J gene TRBJ1-3, with D hard to call. The V end was cut by 3 bases, the J end by 0 bases, with 9 bases between. From germline, CDR1 is SGHTA and CDR2 FQGNSA. CDR3 length: 15 residues. For the CDR3, the DNA is TGTGCCAGCAGCTTCACAGCGATCTCTGGAAACACCATATATTTT. It translates to CASSFTAISGNTIYF.

V usage is TRBV29-1 and J usage is TRBJ2-5, with 11 bases that match TRBD2. V lost 1 base and J lost 5; bases outside the gene matches: 6. Germline V gives CDR1 SQVTM, CDR2 ANQGSEA. This CDR3 is 15 amino acids long. As DNA, the CDR3 is TGCAGCGTTGAAGGTAGCGGGGGGGCCGTGGAGACCCAGTACTTC. Translating gives CSVEGSGGAVETQYF.

This chain connects TRBV19 to TRBJ1-5, with D unclear. The CDR3 extends over 15 amino acids. Trimming pared 6 bases from V and 3 bases from J, leaving 15 bases between. CDR1 and CDR2 from the germline V gene are LNHDA and SQIVND (reference sequence). CDR3 protein: CASRGKPINNQPQHF. The CDR3 coding sequence is TGTGCCAGTAGAGGAAAGCCTATTAACAATCAGCCCCAGCATTTT.

The chain is built from TRBV28 and TRBJ1-2, with D unresolved. CDR1 is MDHEN, CDR2 SYDVKM, per germline. The CDR3 extends over 12 amino acids. The V end was cut by 7 bases, the J end by 7 bases, with 13 bases between. The DNA for the CDR3 is TGTGCCAGCACCCGGCCCGACCTTGGCTACACCTTC. It codes for CASTRPDLGYTF.

V usage is TRBV9 and J usage is TRBJ1-2, with a possible D match to TRBD1 (5 bases). The germline V gene has CDR1 SGDLS and CDR2 YYNGEE. V lost 3 bases to trimming and J lost 4 bases, with 16 bases between them. This CDR3 comprises 15 residues. CDR3 in amino acids: CASSETVVNAYGYTF. The CDR3 nucleotides read TGTGCCAGCAGCGAGACAGTGGTTAACGCCTATGGCTACACCTTC.

The chain combines TRBV6-5 with TRBJ1-6; D is possibly TRBD1 (5 bases). Between the trimmed V and J ends, which lost 0 bases and 7 bases, there was a span of 10 bases. Germline CDR1 and CDR2: MNHEY and SVGAGI. The CDR3 contains 15 residues. In nucleotides, the CDR3 is TGTGCCAGCAGTTACTCGGGGACGGCGAATTCACCCCTCCACTTT. Protein: CASSYSGTANSPLHF.

With respect to this clone: Other DNA sequences in the sample encode the same CDR3. CDR3 protein: CAISGQNTEAFF. DNA of the CDR3: TGTGCCATCAGCGGACAGAACACTGAAGCTTTCTTT. The rearrangement uses TRBV10-3 and TRBJ1-1, with D perhaps matching TRBD1 (5 bases). Trimming cost V 6 bases and J 1 base, with 6 bases left between them. Germline V gene lookup returns CDR1 ENHRY and CDR2 SYGVKD. The CDR3 is made up of 12 amino acids.

The V call is TRBV25-1, the J call TRBJ1-5; D uncertain. Germline CDR1 MGHDK, CDR2 SYGVNS. Trimming shortened V by 4 bases and J by 3 bases, and 10 bases separated the two germline ends. CDR3 length: 14 residues. The CDR3 nucleotides read TGTGCCAGCAGTGGGGTAGGACTCAATCAGCCCCAGCATTTT. This codes for CASSGVGLNQPQHF.

This clone was seen only once. The chain uses TRBV21-1 and TRBJ2-1; the table assigns TRBD2, which was not confirmed against the DNA. TRBV21-1 is a pseudogene segment. CDR3 length: 20 residues. CDR3 DNA: TGTGCCAGCAGCACTGACGGGCGGTCTAGCGGGGTGAGCTCCTACAATGAGCAGTTCTTC. Translated, it gives CASSTDGRSSGVSSYNEQFF.

Notes on this clone: Other DNA variants within this sample encode the same CDR3. This chain links TRBV5-6 with TRBJ1-2; the D is unclear. Germline V CDR1 and CDR2: SGHDT, YYEEEE. This CDR3 is 13 amino acids long. Deletions cut 1 base from V and 5 bases from J, with 9 bases between. CDR3 in amino acids: CASSLNGLYGYTF. CDR3 bases: TGTGCCAGCAGCTTGAACGGGCTGTATGGCTACACCTTC.

V and J are TRBV7-2 and TRBJ1-5; perhaps TRBD1 as D (6 bases). The CDR3 loop spans 13 amino acids. The V end was cut by 5 bases, the J end by 4 bases, with 9 bases between. Germline V gives CDR1 SGHTA, CDR2 FQGNSA. CDR3 amino acids: CASSPDSNQPQHF. The DNA for the CDR3 is TGTGCCAGCAGCCCGGACAGTAATCAGCCCCAGCATTTT.

This chain connects TRBV27 to TRBJ2-7; TRBD1 is a possible D gene (6 bases). Germline V CDR1 and CDR2: MNHEY, SMNVEV (reference sequence). Trimming cost V 5 bases and J 0 bases, with 8 bases left between them. CDR3 length: 13 residues. CDR3 nucleotides: TGTGCCAGCAGTGACAGGAACTCCTACGAGCAGTACTTC. It codes for CASSDRNSYEQYF.

This clone has just a few counts. The V gene is TRBV18, the J gene TRBJ1-5, with D perhaps matching TRBD1 (5 bases). The CDR3 is 14 amino acids. The ends were cut back, 6 bases at V and 7 bases at J, with 16 bases in the middle. Germline V gene data show CDR1 as KGHSH and CDR2 as LQKENI. The CDR3 nucleotides read TGTGCCAGCTCGAGCCAGGGCGGACGCCAGCCCCAGCATTTT. Encoded protein: CASSSQGGRQPQHF. Using reference TRBV18 and TRBJ1-5 for the parts outside the CDR3, the full variable domain is NAGVMQNPRHLVRRRGQEARLRCSPMKGHSHVYWYRQLPEEGLKFMVYLQKENIIDESGMPKERFSAEFPKEGPSILRIQQVVRGDSAAYFCASSSQGGRQPQHFGDGTRLSIL.

The chain links TRBV4-2 to TRBJ2-3; no definite D call. Between the trimmed V and J ends, which lost 1 base and 4 bases, there was a span of 9 bases. This CDR3 has 14 residues. Germline lookup yields CDR1 LGHNA and CDR2 YNFKEQ. The CDR3 sequence is CASSQGRNADTQYF. CDR3 in DNA: TGTGCCAGCAGCCAAGGGCGGAACGCAGATACGCAGTATTTT.

This clone has a single count. The CDR3 spells CASGLAGGYQETQYF. Written as DNA, the CDR3 is TGTGCCAGCGGACTAGCGGGGGGGTACCAAGAGACCCAGTACTTC. The J gene is TRBJ2-5, the V gene TRBV27; TRBD2 matches 15 bases. The CDR3 spans 15 residues. The V and J ends lost 8 bases and 0 bases, in that order; junction bases with no gene match: 1. Germline V lookup: CDR1 MNHEY, CDR2 SMNVEV (reference sequence).

This sequence joins TRBV6-5 and TRBJ2-7, with D tentatively TRBD1 (5 bases). The CDR3 is 15 amino acids. The germline CDR1 and CDR2 sequences are MNHEY and SVGAGI. The V and J ends lost 6 bases and 5 bases respectively, with 20 bases between them. For the CDR3, the DNA is TGTGCCAGCAGACCACGACAGTTTAGGCCCGACGAGCAGTACTTC. It yields the protein CASRPRQFRPDEQYF.